The clone carrying this T cell receptor (beta chain) was observed many times. The time point here: before preoperative PTX-NDP chemotherapy. Patients received paclitaxel-nedaplatin as preoperative chemotherapy before surgery. The data were obtained in a study of esophageal squamous cell carcinoma under preoperative chemotherapy. Overall study: Both tumor-infiltrating lymphocytes and peripheral blood T cells were profiled.

Germline CDR1 SGHTA, CDR2 FQGNSA. The J segment lost 0 bases and the V segment lost 3 bases, leaving 5 bases of the junction unmatched. CDR3 length: 18 amino acids. TCRdb reprocessed the PCR reads with MiXCR, giving one entry per CDR3 protein. The sample carries about 30,000 distinct CDR3 sequences, under 55% recorded once. Collection of the sample occurred from a patient given preoperative chemotherapy. The TCR originated in a human donor with esophageal squamous cell carcinoma. The donor label of this sample is uncertain. J is TRBJ2-6 and V is TRBV7-2, with 10 bases aligning to TRBD1. This CDR3 is CASSFRDRGSSGANVLTF. The CDR3 DNA reads as TGTGCCAGCAGCTTTCGGGACAGGGGTAGCTCTGGGGCCAACGTCCTGACTTTC.